The 14 T cell receptor beta chains below come from one sample, sequenced in a study of human T cells and chemical hapten exposure. This sample's time point: patch test 3, about 24 weeks after DPC sensitization. Described treatment: therapeutic diphenylcyclopropenone sensitization with weekly scalp DPC. TCRdb recomputed calls from the RACE reads with MiXCR, one row per CDR3 protein. The sample has more than 45,000 distinct CDR3 sequences; around 11% are singletons. The material was whole blood, obtained in connection with sensitization to the hapten diphenylcyclopropenone (DPC). These TCRs come from a man aged 25-45 years with alopecia areata. Some clones in this sample may be carry-over from other donors' samples.

This clonotype has only a few counts. This chain joins TRBV20-1 and TRBJ1-1; D uncertain. Germline V gene sequence: CDR1 DFQATT, CDR2 SNEGSKA (reference sequence). V gave up 1 base and J gave up 0 bases, with 6 bases separating them. This CDR3 is 13 amino acids long. CDR3: CSARVGVNTEAFF. The CDR3 DNA sequence: TGCAGTGCTAGAGTTGGGGTGAACACTGAAGCTTTCTTT.

This clonotype showed up just a few times. The V and J genes are TRBV5-1 and TRBJ1-4; 7 nucleotides align to TRBD1. CDR3 length: 17 amino acids. Germline assignment: CDR1 SGHRS and CDR2 YFSETQ. V lost 0 bases and J lost 5; bases outside the gene matches: 10. CDR3 amino acids: CASSLGGATGRNEKLFF. The CDR3 DNA reads as TGCGCCAGCAGCTTGGGGGGCGCGACAGGGCGGAATGAAAAACTGTTTTTT.

The sample holds many counts of this clonotype. The V call is TRBV3-1, the J call TRBJ1-2, with 7 positions matching TRBD1. CDR1 is LGHDT, CDR2 YNNKEL, per germline (reference sequence). The CDR3 sequence is 13 residues long. With 4 bases clipped from V and 4 bases from J, the junction kept 3 bases outside the gene matches. DNA of the CDR3: TGTGCCAGCAGCCCGGGGACAGCCTATGGCTACACCTTC. Translating it yields CASSPGTAYGYTF.

This clonotype showed up many times. The chain recombines TRBV20-1 with TRBJ2-3, with TRBD2 matching 8 bases. Germline CDR1 is DFQATT and CDR2 is SNEGSKA (reference sequence). The CDR3 covers 16 residues. The V gene end was trimmed by 1 base and the J gene end by 2 bases; junction bases not matched to a gene: 8. The CDR3 loop is CSARGSVAGTTDTQYF. The DNA for the CDR3 is TGCAGTGCTAGAGGGTCGGTAGCGGGGACCACAGATACGCAGTATTTT.

In this sample, this clonotype turned up many times. The V call is TRBV28, the J call TRBJ2-1; 7 nucleotides agree with TRBD2. The CDR3 sequence is 12 residues long. Trimming cost V 6 bases and J 16 bases; bases outside gene matches: 12. CDR1 is MDHEN and CDR2 is SYDVKM in the germline V gene. CDR3 nucleotide sequence: TGTGCCAGCAGCTTGTCCGGAAGCGGGGCCTTCTTC. Protein sequence: CASSLSGSGAFF.

The chain employs TRBV5-1 and TRBJ2-2; 12 bases are shared with TRBD1. V shed 4 bases and J 6 bases; nucleotides not matched to a gene: 10. The germline gives CDR1 SGHRS, CDR2 YFSETQ. The CDR3 is 17 residues long. The CDR3 protein is CASSGLRDRGPSGELFF. Written as DNA, the CDR3 is TGCGCCAGCAGCGGTTTGCGGGACAGGGGGCCTTCCGGGGAGCTGTTTTTT. The whole variable domain, remainder taken from reference TRBV5-1 and TRBJ2-2, is KAGVTQTPRYLIKTRGQQVTLSCSPISGHRSVSWYQQTPGQGLQFLFEYFSETQRNKGNFPGRFSGRQFSNSRSEMNVSTLELGDSALYLCASSGLRDRGPSGELFFGEGSRLTVL.

This clonotype was observed a handful of times. The chain combines TRBV28 with TRBJ2-7; D is ambiguous. Germline CDR1 and CDR2: MDHEN and SYDVKM. V was shortened by 7 bases and J by 4 bases, with 17 bases between the two germline ends. The CDR3 extends over 14 amino acids. This CDR3 reads CASTPQSQLYEQYF. As DNA, the CDR3 is TGTGCCAGCACTCCCCAGTCCCAATTATACGAGCAGTACTTC. Using reference TRBV28 and TRBJ2-7 for the parts outside the CDR3, the full variable domain is DVKVTQSSRYLVKRTGEKVFLECVQDMDHENMFWYRQDPGLGLRLIYFSYDVKMKEKGDIPEGYSVSREKKERFSLILESASTNQTSMYLCASTPQSQLYEQYFGPGTRLTVT.

This clonotype turned up a few times. The chain joins TRBV12-3 or TRBV12-4 to TRBJ1-2, with 8 bases that match TRBD1. The CDR3 runs 12 residues. V trimming: 5 bases; J trimming: 8 bases; junction bases outside the gene matches: 4. The CDR3 DNA sequence: TGTGCCAGCAGTCGGACAGGGATCGGCTACACCTTC. Protein: CASSRTGIGYTF.

This clonotype was picked up a small number of times. V is TRBV28 and J is TRBJ2-5, with 9 bases that match TRBD1. V was pared by 4 bases and J by 5 bases, with 8 bases of the junction left unmatched. CDR1 and CDR2 from the germline V gene are MDHEN and SYDVKM. CDR3 length: 15 amino acids. CDR3 region: CASSSSQGARETQYF. The CDR3 coding sequence is TGTGCCAGCAGTTCATCACAGGGGGCGCGTGAGACCCAGTACTTC.

This clonotype was picked up many times. This chain connects TRBV11-2 to TRBJ2-5; TRBD1 aligns across 9 bases. The CDR3 length is 18 residues. Trimming removed 3 bases from V and 5 bases from J; junction bases left unmatched: 16. CDR1 SGHAT and CDR2 FQNNGV come from the germline V gene. CDR3 loop: CASSFPPQYRQGGETQYF. DNA of the CDR3: TGTGCCAGCAGCTTTCCCCCTCAATATAGACAGGGGGGGGAGACCCAGTACTTC.

This clonotype has only a few counts. The rearrangement uses TRBV5-1 and TRBJ2-2; 7 nucleotides line up with TRBD1. This CDR3 is 14 amino acids long. Germline CDR1 reads SGHRS; CDR2 reads YFSETQ. Trimming took 0 bases from V and 6 from J; bases not matched to a gene: 2. As DNA, the CDR3 is TGCGCCAGCAGCTTGGAGACAGGGCCCGGGGAGCTGTTTTTT. Protein product: CASSLETGPGELFF.

Many counts were recorded for this clonotype. The chain employs TRBV20-1 and TRBJ2-7; 10 nucleotides align to TRBD2. This CDR3 contains 17 residues. Germline V CDR1 and CDR2: DFQATT, SNEGSKA (reference sequence). With 0 bases clipped from V and 3 bases from J, the junction kept 11 bases outside the gene matches. The CDR3 spells CSARDRASGGQVYEQYF. CDR3 DNA sequence: TGCAGTGCTAGAGATAGGGCTAGCGGGGGTCAAGTCTACGAGCAGTACTTC.

The chain couples TRBV20-1 to TRBJ2-5; the D is unclear. V was cut by 5 bases and J by 0 bases, with 10 bases left in between. The CDR3 runs to 13 residues. Per germline, CDR1 DFQATT and CDR2 SNEGSKA (reference sequence). CDR3 sequence reads: CSAPQQYQETQYF. The CDR3 coding sequence is TGCAGTGCTCCACAGCAGTACCAAGAGACCCAGTACTTC.

This clonotype was seen a few times. The V call is TRBV25-1, the J call TRBJ2-5; 9 positions match TRBD1. This CDR3 is built from 18 residues. Trimming took 2 bases from V and 3 from J; bases not matched to a gene: 13. The germline V gene has CDR1 MGHDK and CDR2 SYGVNS. In DNA, the CDR3 is TGTGCCAGCAGTGAAGACCCCCATTTGACAGGGGGTAAAGAGACCCAGTACTTC. Translating it yields CASSEDPHLTGGKETQYF. Full variable domain (remainder filled in from reference TRBV25-1 and TRBJ2-5): EADIYQTPRYLVIGTGKKITLECSQTMGHDKMYWYQQDPGMELHLIHYSYGVNSTEKGDLSSESTVSRIRTEHFPLTLESARPSHTSQYLCASSEDPHLTGGKETQYFGPGTRLLVL.